Below, 5 T cell receptor beta chains from the same sample are listed, as sequenced in a study of PD-1 blockade in classical Hodgkin lymphoma. Method: immunoSEQ multiplex PCR; TCRdb's copy keeps in-frame clones and lacks some. The data contain around 23,000 clones, about 86% of them singletons. This sample's time point: cycle 4 day 1 (C4D1), after 6 weeks of nivolumab. Every patient had relapsed following autologous stem cell transplantation, and cohorts differed in brentuximab vedotin exposure. Here the sequenced sample was peripheral blood mononuclear cells (PBMCs), taken before the fourth cycle of nivolumab. The receptors were gathered from a human donor with classical Hodgkin lymphoma.

The chain links TRBV30 to TRBJ1-5; the D is unclear. Trimming took off 0 bases at V and 7 bases at J, with 16 bases between the two ends. The CDR3 totals 15 residues. Germline loops: CDR1 GTSNPN, CDR2 SVGIG (reference sequence). Here the CDR3 DNA reads TGTGCCTGGAGTGTACTCGGCAGCCAGTCACAGCCCCAGCATTTT. Translation gives CAWSVLGSQSQPQHF.

This chain connects TRBV9 to TRBJ2-3; no clear D. CDR1 is SGDLS and CDR2 is YYNGEE in the germline V gene. The CDR3 runs to 14 residues. Between the trimmed V and J ends, which lost 3 bases and 4 bases, there was a span of 12 bases. CDR3: CASSEEGEADTQYF. The CDR3 DNA reads as TGTGCCAGCAGCGAGGAAGGAGAGGCAGATACGCAGTATTTT. Filled out from reference TRBV9 and TRBJ2-3, the complete variable domain reads DSGVTQTPKHLITATGQRVTLRCSPRSGDLSVYWYQQSLDQGLQFLIQYYNGEERAKGNILERFSAQQFPDLHSELNLSSLELGDSALYFCASSEEGEADTQYFGPGTRLTVL.

The rearrangement joins TRBV30 to TRBJ1-2; perhaps TRBD1 as D (5 bases). This CDR3 is built from 11 residues. Germline V gene data show CDR1 as GTSNPN and CDR2 as SVGIG (reference sequence). V gave up 6 bases and J gave up 3 bases, with 8 bases separating them. The CDR3: CACGGDYGYTF. CDR3 nucleotides: TGTGCCTGTGGAGGGGACTATGGCTACACCTTC. The whole variable domain, remainder taken from reference TRBV30 and TRBJ1-2, is SQTIHQWPATLVQPVGSPLSLECTVEGTSNPNLYWYRQAAGRGLQLLFYSVGIGQISSEVPQNLSASRPQDRQFILSSKKLLLSDSGFYLCACGGDYGYTFGSGTRLTVV.

This clone was seen only once. This chain connects TRBV4-2 to TRBJ1-5; no clear D. The CDR3 contains 13 residues. Trimming pared 4 bases from V and 4 bases from J, leaving 8 bases between. Germline CDR1 reads LGHNA; CDR2 reads YNFKEQ. The CDR3: CASSLTKNQPQHF. The CDR3 nucleotides read TGTGCCAGCAGCCTCACTAAGAATCAGCCCCAGCATTTT.

The rearrangement joins TRBV28 to TRBJ2-7; D is perhaps TRBD1 (5 bases). Trimming shortened V by 3 bases and J by 1 base, and 13 bases separated the two germline ends. Germline values: CDR1 MDHEN, CDR2 SYDVKM. The CDR3 has 15 amino acids. This CDR3 reads CASSFSWGGSYEQYF. CDR3 bases: TGTGCCAGCAGTTTTTCATGGGGCGGATCCTACGAGCAGTACTTC.